A selection of T cell receptor beta chains follows, all from one sample in a study of cytomegalovirus exposure and HLA in healthy donors. The table came from immunoSEQ multiplex PCR; TCRdb's copy has only in-frame clones and leaves some out. The table lists 35,000 to 50,000 clones, roughly three quarters of them singletons. Input material: PBMCs. These receptors came from a middle-aged man in good health and CMV-seronegative. CDR3s include the opening cysteine and the closing phenylalanine or tryptophan. A D gene is named only where the DNA matches it firmly. Clone size appears in some rows only: once, few, many, or a class for an expanded clone.

V gene: TRBV7-9; J gene: TRBJ2-3; D gene: TRBD2; clone size: .; CDR3 protein: CASSERDFTDTQYF; CDR3 DNA: TGTGCCAGTTCTGAGCGGGACTTTACAGATACGCAGTATTTT
V gene: TRBV6-1; J gene: TRBJ1-1; D gene: .; clone size: once; CDR3 protein: CASSETPGIFVTEAFF; CDR3 DNA: TGTGCCAGCAGTGAAACCCCAGGGATTTTCGTGACTGAAGCTTTCTTT
V gene: TRBV7-3; J gene: TRBJ2-2; D gene: .; clone size: once; CDR3 protein: CASSLDSSNTGELFF; CDR3 DNA: TGTGCCAGCAGCCTGGACAGTTCGAACACCGGGGAGCTGTTTTTT
V gene: TRBV9; J gene: TRBJ1-3; D gene: .; clone size: once; CDR3 protein: CASSVDDSGGDTIYF; CDR3 DNA: TGTGCCAGCAGCGTAGATGACAGCGGAGGGGACACCATATATTTT
V gene: TRBV7-9; J gene: TRBJ2-7; D gene: .; clone size: .; CDR3 protein: CASSLDEAVTYEQYF; CDR3 DNA: TGTGCCAGCAGCCTCGATGAGGCAGTTACCTACGAGCAGTACTTC
V gene: TRBV25-1; J gene: TRBJ1-6; D gene: .; clone size: .; CDR3 protein: CASSPMWGENSPLHF; CDR3 DNA: TGTGCCAGCAGCCCTATGTGGGGGGAAAATTCACCCCTCCACTTT
V gene: TRBV25-1; J gene: TRBJ2-2; D gene: .; clone size: .; CDR3 protein: CASSEYWETASNTGELFF; CDR3 DNA: TGTGCCAGCAGTGAATATTGGGAGACCGCCTCGAACACCGGGGAGCTGTTTTTT
V gene: TRBV19; J gene: TRBJ1-2; D gene: .; clone size: .; CDR3 protein: CASSIESGSYGYTF; CDR3 DNA: TGTGCCAGTAGTATTGAGTCAGGAAGCTATGGCTACACCTTC
V gene: TRBV4-2; J gene: TRBJ2-3; D gene: TRBD2; clone size: .; CDR3 protein: CASSQGSGGASTDTQYF; CDR3 DNA: TGTGCCAGCAGCCAAGGTAGCGGGGGGGCAAGCACAGATACGCAGTATTTT
V gene: TRBV6-4; J gene: TRBJ2-7; D gene: TRBD2; clone size: medium-sized; CDR3 protein: CASSEIAGGSYEQYF; CDR3 DNA: TGTGCCAGCAGTGAGATAGCGGGGGGCTCCTACGAGCAGTACTTC
V gene: TRBV4-1; J gene: TRBJ1-3; D gene: .; clone size: .; CDR3 protein: CASSQDWGVSGNTIYF; CDR3 DNA: TGCGCCAGCAGCCAAGATTGGGGCGTCTCTGGAAACACCATATATTTT
V gene: TRBV4-3; J gene: TRBJ2-7; D gene: TRBD1; clone size: few; CDR3 protein: CASSHSATGESYEQYF; CDR3 DNA: TGCGCCAGCAGCCACTCAGCGACAGGGGAGTCCTACGAGCAGTACTTC
V gene: TRBV25-1; J gene: TRBJ2-2; D gene: .; clone size: few; CDR3 protein: CASSAQDTGELFF; CDR3 DNA: TGTGCCAGCAGTGCTCAGGACACCGGGGAGCTGTTTTTT
V gene: TRBV5-1; J gene: TRBJ2-5; D gene: TRBD2; clone size: .; CDR3 protein: CASSTTGTSGAETQYF; CDR3 DNA: TGCGCCAGCAGCACAACCGGGACTAGCGGGGCCGAGACCCAGTACTTC
V gene: TRBV7-9; J gene: TRBJ2-7; D gene: TRBD1; clone size: .; CDR3 protein: CASSPGGSVYEQYF; CDR3 DNA: TGTGCCAGCAGCCCAGGGGGCTCAGTTTACGAGCAGTACTTC
V gene: TRBV11-2; J gene: TRBJ1-1; D gene: .; clone size: .; CDR3 protein: CASSWGLNTEAFF; CDR3 DNA: TGTGCCAGCAGCTGGGGCCTGAACACTGAAGCTTTCTTT
V gene: TRBV7-6; J gene: TRBJ1-6; D gene: .; clone size: .; CDR3 protein: CASRVGGGSPLHF; CDR3 DNA: TGTGCCTCGAGGGTCGGGGGAGGGTCACCCCTCCACTTT
V gene: TRBV28; J gene: TRBJ2-7; D gene: .; clone size: few; CDR3 protein: CASSFGASRDKSF; CDR3 DNA: TGTGCCAGCAGTTTTGGGGCATCTCGGGACAAATCTTTC
V gene: TRBV28; J gene: TRBJ1-5; D gene: .; clone size: .; CDR3 protein: CASRPTRDNIYSNQPQHF; CDR3 DNA: TGTGCCAGCAGGCCTACCCGGGACAACATTTATAGCAATCAGCCCCAGCATTTT
V gene: TRBV4-3; J gene: TRBJ2-7; D gene: TRBD1; clone size: .; CDR3 protein: CASSQDRLGTGIYEQYF; CDR3 DNA: TGCGCCAGCAGCCAAGATCGTCTAGGGACAGGGATCTACGAGCAGTACTTC
V gene: TRBV10-3; J gene: TRBJ2-3; D gene: TRBD1; clone size: once; CDR3 protein: CAITGQSTDTQYF; CDR3 DNA: TGTGCCATCACGGGACAGAGCACAGATACGCAGTATTTT
V gene: TRBV28; J gene: TRBJ2-1; D gene: TRBD2; clone size: .; CDR3 protein: CASSPQRGGYNEQFF; CDR3 DNA: TGTGCCAGCAGTCCCCAGCGGGGGGGCTACAATGAGCAGTTCTTC
V gene: TRBV7-6; J gene: TRBJ1-5; D gene: TRBD1; clone size: .; CDR3 protein: CASSPQTPGGNQPQHF; CDR3 DNA: TGTGCCAGCAGCCCACAGACCCCAGGGGGTAATCAGCCCCAGCATTTT
V gene: TRBV9; J gene: TRBJ1-2; D gene: TRBD1; clone size: .; CDR3 protein: CASSVARGLGGYTF; CDR3 DNA: TGTGCCAGCAGCGTAGCCAGGGGGTTGGGTGGCTACACCTTC
V gene: TRBV2; J gene: TRBJ1-1; D gene: .; clone size: .; CDR3 protein: CASRGTEAFF; CDR3 DNA: TGTGCCAGCCGGGGCACTGAAGCTTTCTTT
V gene: TRBV28; J gene: TRBJ1-2; D gene: .; clone size: .; CDR3 protein: CASSSNSGYTF; CDR3 DNA: TGTGCCAGCAGCTCAAATAGTGGCTACACCTTC
V gene: TRBV6-5; J gene: TRBJ1-2; D gene: .; clone size: .; CDR3 protein: CASRAGAYYGYTF; CDR3 DNA: TGTGCCAGCAGAGCAGGGGCTTACTATGGCTACACCTTC
V gene: TRBV29-1; J gene: TRBJ2-2; D gene: .; clone size: .; CDR3 protein: CSVRDNRDTGELFF; CDR3 DNA: TGCAGCGTTCGGGACAATAGGGACACCGGGGAGCTGTTTTTT